Listed below are T cell receptor beta chains from one sample, sequenced in a study of cytomegalovirus exposure and HLA in healthy donors. Sequencing used immunoSEQ multiplex PCR; TCRdb keeps in-frame clones, though not all of them. The table includes around 110,000 clones, 81% detected once. The sequenced sample consisted of PBMCs. These receptors were taken from a woman aged 25 to 39 in good health and CMV-seronegative. CDR3s include the opening cysteine and the closing phenylalanine or tryptophan. Fields, in order: V gene, clone size, D gene, J gene, CDR3 protein, CDR3 DNA. A D gene is named only where the DNA matches it firmly. Clone size is given for some rows only: seen once, a few or many times, or a class if the clone is expanded.

TRBV6-1	-	TRBD1	TRBJ2-7	CASSTGQGPYEQYF	TGTGCCAGCAGTACAGGACAGGGGCCCTACGAGCAGTACTTC
TRBV2	once	TRBD1	TRBJ1-1	CATPGQGNTEAFF	TGTGCCACCCCGGGACAGGGGAACACTGAAGCTTTCTTT
TRBV2	-	TRBD2	TRBJ2-7	CASLRTSPYEQYF	TGTGCCAGCTTACGGACTAGTCCCTACGAGCAGTACTTC
TRBV6-1	-	TRBD1	TRBJ1-4	CASSGQGTEKLFF	TGTGCCAGCAGTGGACAGGGTACTGAAAAACTGTTTTTT
TRBV5-4	once	-	TRBJ2-1	CASSLDSSSYNEQFF	TGTGCCAGCAGCCTGGACTCGAGCTCCTACAATGAGCAGTTCTTC
TRBV6-1	-	-	TRBJ1-2	CASKGPGLANYGYTF	TGTGCCAGCAAAGGACCAGGGTTAGCTAACTATGGCTACACCTTC
TRBV30	-	-	TRBJ2-3	CAWSVSGLSTDTQYF	TGTGCCTGGAGTGTAAGTGGGCTTTCCACAGATACGCAGTATTTT
TRBV19	-	-	TRBJ2-1	CASTDLSAYNEQFF	TGTGCCAGTACCGACTTGTCCGCCTACAATGAGCAGTTCTTC
TRBV19	-	-	TRBJ1-1	CASSIGGGMNTEAFF	TGTGCCAGTAGTATAGGTGGAGGGATGAACACTGAAGCTTTCTTT
TRBV7-9	-	TRBD2	TRBJ2-2	CASSRSGVNTGELFF	TGTGCCAGCAGCCGGAGCGGGGTGAACACCGGGGAGCTGTTTTTT
TRBV5-4	-	-	TRBJ2-3	CASSLRLADTDTQYF	TGTGCCAGCAGCTTACGGCTGGCGGACACAGATACGCAGTATTTT
TRBV18	-	-	TRBJ1-1	CASSHPGENTEAFF	TGTGCCAGCTCACACCCGGGAGAGAACACTGAAGCTTTCTTT
TRBV4-3	-	TRBD1	TRBJ2-3	CASSPRDRGTDTQYF	TGCGCCAGCAGCCCCCGGGACAGGGGGACAGATACGCAGTATTTT
TRBV11-1	-	TRBD2	TRBJ2-2	CASSQTSGSGTGELFF	TGTGCCAGCAGCCAAACTAGCGGGAGCGGTACCGGGGAGCTGTTTTTT
TRBV2	-	-	TRBJ2-5	CASSEKWAGVQETQYF	TGTGCCAGCAGTGAAAAGTGGGCAGGGGTTCAAGAGACCCAGTACTTC
TRBV6-1	-	TRBD2	TRBJ2-7	CASIEAGGSLRHEQYF	TGTGCCAGCATTGAAGCGGGAGGCTCACTTCGCCACGAGCAGTACTTC
TRBV19	-	-	TRBJ2-5	CASSVNQETQYF	TGTGCCAGTAGTGTCAACCAAGAGACCCAGTACTTC
TRBV7-2	-	TRBD2	TRBJ2-7	CASSAAGGPIYEQYF	TGTGCCAGCAGCGCAGCGGGAGGGCCTATCTACGAGCAGTACTTC
TRBV11-2	-	TRBD2	TRBJ2-1	CASSLGTSGSSHEQFF	TGTGCCAGCAGCTTAGGGACTAGCGGGAGCTCCCATGAGCAGTTCTTC
TRBV28	-	-	TRBJ2-1	CASSLLRGYNEQFF	TGTGCCAGCAGTTTATTACGGGGCTACAATGAGCAGTTCTTC
TRBV5-1	once	-	TRBJ2-2	CASRERDDGELFF	TGCGCCAGCAGGGAGAGAGACGACGGGGAGCTGTTTTTT
TRBV5-1	-	TRBD2	TRBJ2-1	CASSLDSGAYNEQFF	TGCGCCAGCAGCTTGGACAGCGGGGCCTACAATGAGCAGTTCTTC
TRBV6-5	-	-	TRBJ1-1	CASSSSGNMNTEAFF	TGTGCCAGCAGTTCCTCCGGGAATATGAACACTGAAGCTTTCTTT
TRBV14	-	-	TRBJ2-7	CATGLAGSYEQYF	TGTGCCACCGGGCTAGCTGGGTCCTACGAGCAGTACTTC
TRBV28	-	TRBD1	TRBJ2-2	CASSTTGGTGELFF	TGTGCCAGCAGTACGACAGGGGGCACCGGGGAGCTGTTTTTT
TRBV6-5	-	-	TRBJ2-5	CASRAIETQYF	TGTGCCAGCAGAGCCATAGAGACCCAGTACTTC
TRBV28	-	TRBD1	TRBJ2-1	CASSLSHHRGEGYNEQFF	TGTGCCAGCAGTTTATCTCATCACAGGGGAGAAGGCTACAATGAGCAGTTCTTC
TRBV6-5	-	-	TRBJ1-4	CASSRGQVEKLFF	TGTGCCAGCAGCCGAGGACAAGTTGAAAAACTGTTTTTT
TRBV5-1	-	-	TRBJ2-7	CASSWYPRAYEQYF	TGCGCCAGCAGCTGGTACCCCAGGGCCTACGAGCAGTACTTC
TRBV7-9	-	-	TRBJ1-1	CASSPGGGTEAFF	TGTGCCAGCAGTCCGGGAGGCGGCACTGAAGCTTTCTTT
TRBV28	-	-	TRBJ2-5	CAGGSTGPRGTQYF	TGTGCCGGGGGATCGACAGGTCCAAGGGGGACCCAGTACTTC
TRBV28	few	TRBD1	TRBJ2-3	CASTYGQGPGVDTQYF	TGTGCCAGCACCTATGGACAGGGCCCCGGGGTAGATACGCAGTATTTT
TRBV6-5	-	TRBD1	TRBJ2-1	CASINTGTGNNEQFF	TGTGCCAGCATCAATACCGGGACAGGGAACAATGAGCAGTTCTTC
TRBV2	-	TRBD2	TRBJ2-3	CASVYAGGTDTQYF	TGTGCCAGCGTCTACGCGGGAGGGACAGATACGCAGTATTTT
TRBV28	-	-	TRBJ2-1	CASSLNSNEQFF	TGTGCCAGCAGTTTGAATAGCAATGAGCAGTTCTTC
TRBV10-3	-	TRBD2	TRBJ2-6	CAISAGAGGPPGANVLTF	TGTGCCATCAGTGCAGGTGCGGGAGGGCCCCCTGGGGCCAACGTCCTGACTTTC
TRBV6-1	-	TRBD2	TRBJ2-5	CASRQLAGGQETQYF	TGTGCCAGCAGACAACTAGCGGGAGGCCAAGAGACCCAGTACTTC
TRBV27	-	TRBD1	TRBJ1-6	CAGGRGQVPISPLHF	TGTGCAGGAGGCCGCGGACAGGTCCCCATTTCACCCCTCCACTTT
TRBV27	-	TRBD2	TRBJ2-7	CASSFAGGGYEQYF	TGTGCCAGCAGTTTCGCGGGAGGGGGGTACGAGCAGTACTTC
TRBV6-1	-	-	TRBJ2-7	CASSEGGKYEQYF	TGTGCCAGCAGTGAGGGCGGGAAATACGAGCAGTACTTC
TRBV11-3	-	TRBD1	TRBJ2-2	CASAQGQGGIGELFF	TGTGCCAGCGCGCAGGGACAGGGGGGAATCGGGGAGCTGTTTTTT
TRBV28	-	-	TRBJ2-7	CASSLGGRGRSYEQYF	TGTGCCAGCAGTTTAGGAGGGCGGGGAAGGAGCTACGAGCAGTACTTC
TRBV5-1	-	TRBD2	TRBJ2-6	CASNGEGSGANVLTF	TGCGCCAGCAACGGGGAGGGGTCTGGGGCCAACGTCCTGACTTTC
TRBV28	-	TRBD1	TRBJ1-5	CASSKPGQGSNQPQHF	TGTGCCAGCAGTAAGCCGGGACAGGGATCGAATCAGCCCCAGCATTTT
TRBV15	-	-	TRBJ2-7	CATSREPLGTYEQYF	TGTGCCACCAGCAGAGAGCCTCTTGGTACCTACGAGCAGTACTTC